Listed below are T cell receptor beta chains from one sample, sequenced in a study of T cells in Graves' hyperthyroidism and ophthalmopathy. Each CDR3 protein gets one entry after TCRdb re-called the multiplex PCR reads with MiXCR. This sample has 350,000 or so distinct CDR3 sequences, with 21% found just once. The sequencing sample was made of blood. The receptor set was obtained from a woman between 45 and 60 years old with Graves' hyperthyroidism. Each CDR3 is given with its conserved first and last residue. The D gene is left open where the match is weak.

>TRBJ2-1|TRBD2|14|TRBV28
CASSGGLGFGEQFF
>TRBJ1-4|.|13|TRBV12-3/TRBV12-4
CASRHSLAEKLFF
>TRBJ2-1|TRBD1|20|TRBV7-2
CASSISGTGGSGSSYNEQFF
>TRBJ2-1|.|12|TRBV25-1
CASSGFLGEQFF
>TRBJ1-2|.|12|TRBV2
CASRETRDGYTF
>TRBJ1-5|.|15|TRBV5-1
CASSLGGGISQPQHF
>TRBJ2-7|TRBD2|17|TRBV12-5
CASGFSSSGRIDYEQYF
>TRBJ1-1|TRBD1|15|TRBV5-1
CASSLEPGGNTEAFF
>TRBJ2-2|TRBD2|13|TRBV20-1
CSANGGRTGELFF
>TRBJ2-5|.|13|TRBV20-1
CSAIGRFQETRYF
>TRBJ2-3|.|12|TRBV7-2
CASSVSFDTQYF
>TRBJ2-5|TRBD1|15|TRBV15
CATSPGTGRGETQYF
>TRBJ2-1|.|14|TRBV24-1
CATSDIQGRNEQFF
>TRBJ2-1|.|15|TRBV11-3
CASSLDDSGYNEQFF
>TRBJ1-2|.|15|TRBV12-3/TRBV12-4
CASSYSSWKFYGYTF
>TRBJ1-1|TRBD1|15|TRBV2
CASRSGTAENTEAFF
>TRBJ2-2|TRBD2|16|TRBV20-1
CSARKLAGGHTGELFF
>TRBJ2-7|TRBD2|16|TRBV6-1
CASSPGTSGRSYEQYF
>TRBJ2-3|TRBD2|16|TRBV20-1
CSAPLAGGEGTDTQYF
>TRBJ2-5|.|11|TRBV30
CAWSVPETQYF
>TRBJ1-1|.|14|TRBV20-1
CSASRGGVNTEAFF
>TRBJ1-5|.|16|TRBV10-3
CAISETHAGTSRPQHF
>TRBJ2-5|TRBD2|13|TRBV2
CASLRVLAGTQYF
>TRBJ2-5|.|18|TRBV5-1
CASSLRGGGGEGQETQYF
>TRBJ2-7|TRBD1|17|TRBV28
CASSSPLIGTGWYEQYF
>TRBJ1-2|TRBD1|15|TRBV27
CASRRTGIKNYGYTF
>TRBJ2-7|.|13|TRBV7-6
CASSLGGSWEQYF
>TRBJ2-7|.|12|TRBV7-9
CASSLDFHEQYF
>TRBJ2-5|TRBD2|16|TRBV9
CASRGTSGGPQETQYF
>TRBJ1-2|TRBD1|13|TRBV6-1
CASRLQGGGGYTF
>TRBJ1-1|.|16|TRBV2
CASSRRGGFSETEAFF
>TRBJ1-2|.|13|TRBV18
CASSPRENYGYTF
>TRBJ1-5|.|18|TRBV12-3/TRBV12-4
CASSLGLGQGVSNQPQHF
>TRBJ2-3|.|12|TRBV7-9
CASSPGSTAQYF
>TRBJ1-1|.|17|TRBV4-2
CASSQDGGRTKGTEAFF
>TRBJ1-5|.|16|TRBV20-1
CSAREWGLGSDQPQHF
>TRBJ1-2|.|16|TRBV4-2
CASSQDPRGENYGYTF
>TRBJ2-7|TRBD1|17|TRBV4-2
CASSQDRPAGTAYEQYF
>TRBJ1-5|TRBD1|15|TRBV5-8
CASSLGDRGQQPQHF
>TRBJ2-1|.|15|TRBV24-1
CATSDLTASYNEQFF
>TRBJ2-2|.|12|TRBV19
CASTMSHRELFF
>TRBJ2-5|TRBD1|13|TRBV7-9
CASSLVSPGTENF